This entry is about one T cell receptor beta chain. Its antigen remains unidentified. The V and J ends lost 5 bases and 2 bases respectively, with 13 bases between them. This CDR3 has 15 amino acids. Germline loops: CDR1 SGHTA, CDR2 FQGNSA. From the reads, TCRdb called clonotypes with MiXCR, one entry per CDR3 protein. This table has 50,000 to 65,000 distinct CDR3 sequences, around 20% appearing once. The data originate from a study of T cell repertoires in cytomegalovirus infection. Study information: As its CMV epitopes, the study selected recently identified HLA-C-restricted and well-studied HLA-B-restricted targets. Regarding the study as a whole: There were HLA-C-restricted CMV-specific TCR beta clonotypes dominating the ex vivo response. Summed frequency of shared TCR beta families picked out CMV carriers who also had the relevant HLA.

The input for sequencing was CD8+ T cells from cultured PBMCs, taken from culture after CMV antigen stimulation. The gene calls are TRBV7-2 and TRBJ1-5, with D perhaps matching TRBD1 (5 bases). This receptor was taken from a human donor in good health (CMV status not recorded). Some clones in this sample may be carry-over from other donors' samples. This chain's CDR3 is CASSNRGDGNQPQHF. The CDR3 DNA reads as TGTGCCAGCAGCAACCGGGGGGACGGCAATCAGCCCCAGCATTTT.